This is a list of T cell receptor beta chains from one sample in a study of T cell responses to AZD1222 COVID-19 vaccine. Measured with immunoSEQ multiplex PCR; TCRdb has only the in-frame clones, and not every one. This sample carries some 130,000 clones, 88% of them seen once, and the ten largest clones take less than 4.5%. The sample in question was peripheral blood, obtained on day 0 of AZD1222 vaccination. These receptors were taken from an adult in good health. CDR3s include the opening cysteine and the closing phenylalanine or tryptophan. Each record gives: D gene, V gene, J gene, clone size, CDR3 DNA, CDR3 protein. D genes are given only for firm matches. Clone size is not always given. Where it is, it says once, few, many or a class for expanded clones.

>.|TRBV7-9|TRBJ1-6|once
TGTGCCAGCAGCCCCCCGGCCAGGGGAGCCTCACCCCTCCACTTT
CASSPPARGASPLHF
>.|TRBV3-1/TRBV3-2|TRBJ2-1|.
TGTGCCAGCAGCCAAGGCCCAGACCCCTACAATGAGCAGTTCTTC
CASSQGPDPYNEQFF
>.|TRBV12-3/TRBV12-4|TRBJ1-2|.
TGTGCCAGCAGTTTGGGGGGGGATGGCTACACCTTC
CASSLGGDGYTF
>TRBD2|TRBV19|TRBJ2-3|few
TGTGCCAGTAGTGTCCAGCGGGGGGCGTGGGATACGCAGTATTTT
CASSVQRGAWDTQYF
>.|TRBV7-2|TRBJ1-5|.
TGTGCCAGCAGCTTTACGGTCGGGGGTTTACAGCCCCAGCATTTT
CASSFTVGGLQPQHF
>TRBD1|TRBV29-1|TRBJ2-2|once
TGCAGCGTTAGACAGGGGGCGAGTCCCGGGGAGCTGTTTTTT
CSVRQGASPGELFF
>.|TRBV7-8|TRBJ1-1|.
TGTGCCAGCAGCTTACGCCAGGGAAACACTGAAGCTTTCTTT
CASSLRQGNTEAFF
>TRBD2|TRBV24-1|TRBJ2-7|.
TGTGCCACCAGTGACCCTCCCCCGACTAGCGCCGCCTACGAGCAGTACTTC
CATSDPPPTSAAYEQYF
>TRBD1|TRBV11-1|TRBJ2-3|.
TGTGCCAGCAGTCTAACTCCGGGACAGGGGTCAGATACGCAGTATTTT
CASSLTPGQGSDTQYF
>.|TRBV5-4|TRBJ1-4|.
TGTGCCAGCAGCTTGGCCAACACACCGGAACTGTTTTTT
CASSLANTPELFF
>.|TRBV19|TRBJ2-1|.
TGTGCCAGTAGTATAGATCATGTGTCGGAGCAGTTCTTC
CASSIDHVSEQFF
>.|TRBV25-1|TRBJ2-7|.
TGTGCCAGCAGTCCCATCGATGGGGGGGCTGACTACGAGCAGTACTTC
CASSPIDGGADYEQYF
>.|TRBV9|TRBJ2-7|.
TGTGCCAGCAGCGTAGGGGACAACTCCTACGAGCAGTACTTC
CASSVGDNSYEQYF
>.|TRBV7-2|TRBJ1-1|.
TGTGCCAGCAGCTTAGGTTGGGGGGTGGTGGGCACTGAAGCTTTCTTT
CASSLGWGVVGTEAFF
>.|TRBV5-1|TRBJ1-2|.
TGCGCCAGCAGCTTCGCGAAGGCTCAAGGGGATGGCTACACCTTC
CASSFAKAQGDGYTF
>.|TRBV19|TRBJ2-7|.
TGTGCGAGTCGGGGGACCGGGACGGAGACCTACGAGCAGTACTTC
CASRGTGTETYEQYF
>TRBD2|TRBV14|TRBJ2-3|.
TGTGCCAGCAGCCACGGGGGGGCAGATACGCAGTATTTT
CASSHGGADTQYF
>.|TRBV3-1/TRBV3-2|TRBJ1-1|once
TGTGCCGCCCGGACGGGGAACACTGAAGCTTTCTTT
CAARTGNTEAFF
>.|TRBV5-4|TRBJ1-2|.
TGTGCCAGCAGCTTGGTGGGACAAGATGGCTACACCTTC
CASSLVGQDGYTF
>.|TRBV12-3/TRBV12-4|TRBJ1-2|.
TGTGCCAGCAGTTTCTTAAACTATGGCTACACCTTC
CASSFLNYGYTF
>.|TRBV6-4|TRBJ1-2|.
TGTGCCAGCAGTGACTCTAGGCAGGGGAGTAACTATGGCTACACCTTC
CASSDSRQGSNYGYTF
>TRBD1|TRBV18|TRBJ2-1|.
TGTGCCAGCTCCCGTCGGGACAGTTTTTCGGATGAGCAGTTCTTC
CASSRRDSFSDEQFF
>.|TRBV12-5|TRBJ1-1|.
TGTGCTAGTGCCCAAGGGGGGGCATGGGCTGAAGCTTTCTTT
CASAQGGAWAEAFF
>.|TRBV19|TRBJ1-2|.
TGTGCCAGTAGTGGCAGGCCTGCCATCTATGGCTACACCTTC
CASSGRPAIYGYTF
>TRBD1|TRBV10-3|TRBJ2-7|.
TGTGCCATCAGTCGTGAAGGGGCAGGGGGAAACGAGCAGTACTTC
CAISREGAGGNEQYF
>.|TRBV19|TRBJ1-5|.
TGTGCCAGTAGTATAGTGATCGCAGGGAATAGCAATCAGCCCCAGCATTTT
CASSIVIAGNSNQPQHF
>TRBD2|TRBV3-1/TRBV3-2|TRBJ2-5|.
TGTGCCAGCAGCCCTGGGACTAGCGGGGGACGTCAAGAGACCCAGTACTTC
CASSPGTSGGRQETQYF
>TRBD1|TRBV5-1|TRBJ2-1|.
TGCGCCAGCAGCTTGGGACAGGGGGCCCACAATGAGCAGTTCTTC
CASSLGQGAHNEQFF
>TRBD2|TRBV11-3|TRBJ2-3|.
TGTGCCAGCAGCTTAAATCTAGCGGGGGGCAGAGATACGCAGTATTTT
CASSLNLAGGRDTQYF